This passage covers 10 T cell receptor beta chains from one sample sequenced in a study of blood T cells in healthy people across ages. The authors ran a second PCR of about 6 to 11 cycles using a sample-barcoded 5' primer and a J-beta primer mix. One entry per CDR3 protein results from TCRdb running MiXCR on the 5' RACE reads. Found here are about a million distinct CDR3 sequences, more than 30% of them singletons; the top ten hold under 15%. The sequenced material came from blood. The receptor set was obtained from a man between 18 and 29 years old in good health.

The chain employs TRBV9 and TRBJ2-3; TRBD2 is a possible D gene (5 bases). The CDR3 has 15 amino acids. The germline V and J ends were trimmed by 0 bases and 8 bases, with 16 bases remaining between them. Germline V gene lookup returns CDR1 SGDLS and CDR2 YYNGEE. In DNA form, the CDR3 reads TGTGCCAGCAGCGTAGAAGATGCGGAGGTGGCTACGCAGTATTTT. It specifies CASSVEDAEVATQYF.

To note about this clonotype: One end of the junction fails to match germline, which may point to a read error. V gene TRBV12-3 or TRBV12-4 combines with J gene TRBJ2-1; D gene ambiguous. The DNA end lines up better with TRBJ2-7; the J call may be wrong. This CDR3 has 15 amino acids. DNA for the CDR3: TGTGCCGGCAGTTGGACCGAGAGCTCCTACAATGAGCAGTACTTC. Translation gives CAGSWTESSYNEQYF.

The gene calls are TRBV28 and TRBJ2-5, with D hard to call. This CDR3 region has 12 residues. CDR1 and CDR2 from the germline V gene are MDHEN and SYDVKM. V dropped 3 bases and J dropped 3 bases, with 5 bases sitting between them. The CDR3 DNA follows: TGTGCCAGCAGTTTGTATAAAGAGACCCAGTACTTC. Protein sequence: CASSLYKETQYF. Together with reference TRBV28 and TRBJ2-5, the CDR3 gives the full variable domain: DVKVTQSSRYLVKRTGEKVFLECVQDMDHENMFWYRQDPGLGLRLIYFSYDVKMKEKGDIPEGYSVSREKKERFSLILESASTNQTSMYLCASSLYKETQYFGPGTRLLVL.

This clonotype was detected only a few times. The chain couples TRBV7-2 to TRBJ1-2, with a possible D match to TRBD1 (6 bases). V was shortened by 5 bases and J by 8 bases, with 12 bases between the two germline ends. The CDR3 has 12 amino acids. The germline CDR1 and CDR2 sequences are SGHTA and FQGNSA. In DNA, the CDR3 is TGTGCCAGCAGCCCGCTCAGGGGCGGCTACACCTTC. Protein: CASSPLRGGYTF.

The chain has TRBV7-9 and TRBJ1-1; 9 bases line up with TRBD1. The V gene's germline CDR1 is SEHNR and CDR2 FQNEAQ (reference sequence). Trimming took 5 bases from V and 6 from J; bases not matched to a gene: 10. The CDR3 is 15 residues long. In DNA form, the CDR3 reads TGTGCCAGCAGCCCGGGACAGGGAGGTCTGGCTGAAGCTTTCTTT. Protein: CASSPGQGGLAEAFF.

This clonotype came up a few times. The rearrangement links TRBV5-1 to TRBJ1-4; the D is unclear. The CDR3 runs 14 residues. The germline V gene encodes CDR1 SGHRS and CDR2 YFSETQ. The germline V and J ends were trimmed by 0 bases and 6 bases, with 9 bases remaining between them. The CDR3 DNA sequence: TGCGCCAGCAGCTTGGCCTACAGAGATGAAAAACTGTTTTTT. The encoded protein is CASSLAYRDEKLFF.

The V gene is TRBV6-5, the J gene TRBJ1-1; possibly TRBD1 for D (6 bases). This CDR3 is built from 13 residues. Germline V gene lookup returns CDR1 MNHEY and CDR2 SVGAGI. V lost 4 bases and J lost 4, with 10 bases in between. CDR3 region: CASSSGTPTEAFF. The CDR3, as DNA: TGTGCCAGCAGTTCCGGGACACCCACTGAAGCTTTCTTT.

This clonotype came up a few times. One junction end disagrees with the germline gene, perhaps due to a read error. The V and J genes are TRBV7-2 and TRBJ2-7, with 13 bases that match TRBD2. From germline, CDR1 is SGHTA and CDR2 FQGNSA. The CDR3 totals 15 residues. CDR3 amino acids: CASSTRTSGGYGQYF. In DNA, the CDR3 is TGTGCCAGCAGCACCCGGACTAGCGGGGGCTACGGGCAGTACTTC.

In this sample, this clonotype turned up a few times. The V and J genes are TRBV29-1 and TRBJ2-3; D ambiguous. This CDR3 is built from 14 residues. Germline CDR1 SQVTM, CDR2 ANQGSEA. Trimming took off 4 bases at V and 4 bases at J, with 15 bases between the two ends. The CDR3 reads CSVGGRYTPDTQYF. DNA for the CDR3: TGCAGCGTTGGCGGTCGTTACACCCCAGATACGCAGTATTTT.

V is TRBV5-6 and J is TRBJ2-7; D is uncertain. Trimming took off 5 bases at V and 4 bases at J, with 7 bases between the two ends. The CDR3 contains 11 residues. The V gene's germline CDR1 is SGHDT and CDR2 YYEEEE. CDR3 region: CASSHEYEQYF. For the CDR3, the DNA is TGTGCCAGCAGTCATGAATACGAGCAGTACTTC. Full variable domain (missing parts from reference TRBV5-6 and TRBJ2-7): DAGVTQSPTHLIKTRGQQVTLRCSPKSGHDTVSWYQQALGQGPQFIFQYYEEEERQRGNFPDRFSGHQFPNYSSELNVNALLLGDSALYLCASSHEYEQYFGPGTRLTVT.